What follows are 32 T cell receptor beta chains derived from one specimen sequenced in a study of vaccination and CD4 T cells after COVID-19. Treatment described: roughly 11-day PBMC culture with coronavirus spike peptide pools or control peptides (ViraFEST assay). The unexposed donor's CD4+ T cells were collected before the COVID-19 pandemic (2011-2018). For these TCRs, the target antigens are not known. The Oncomine TCR Beta short-read assay was what sequenced the DNA obtained from cultured CD4+ T cells. TCRdb itself ran the PCR reads through MiXCR, one entry per CDR3 protein. Seen here are 8,800 or so distinct CDR3 sequences, under 60% observed once, and the top ten hold 17%. The sample comprised CD4+ T cells from blood, cultured in vitro. All receptors derive from a human donor in good health.

This clonotype was detected a few times. The CDR3 region has the DNA TGTGCCAGCAGCACCGGGACTAGTTCCAATGAGCAGTTCTTC. Its translation: CASSTGTSSNEQFF. The chain combines TRBV11-3 with TRBJ2-1, with 8 bases fitting TRBD2. The trim removed 5 bases at V and 6 bases at J, leaving 6 bases unmatched. The CDR3 is made up of 14 amino acids. The germline CDR1 and CDR2 sequences are SGHNT and YENEEA.

This clonotype was seen a handful of times. This sequence joins TRBV18 and TRBJ1-5, with a tentative D call TRBD1 (6 bases). Germline V lookup: CDR1 KGHSH, CDR2 LQKENI. The CDR3 is 17 residues long. Trimming cost V 4 bases and J 1 base, with 17 bases left between them. As DNA, the CDR3 is TGTGCCAGCTCACTGTTGGCGCTTAGGGGGAGCAATCAGCCCCAGCATTTT. Translated, it gives CASSLLALRGSNQPQHF.

CDR3 nucleotide sequence: TGTGCCAGTAGTATCCAGGGACCCCAAGAGACCCAGTACTTC. As protein: CASSIQGPQETQYF. V and J are TRBV19 and TRBJ2-5; D is possibly TRBD1 or TRBD2 (5 bases each). There are 14 residues in the CDR3. The germline V and J ends were trimmed by 3 bases and 1 base, with 9 bases remaining between them. Germline V gene lookup returns CDR1 LNHDA and CDR2 SQIVND (reference sequence).

In its sample, this clonotype is large (0.1 to 1%). No DNA is shown, since the ends of the CDR3 on it are uncertain; the CDR3 is the one TCRdb lists. The V gene is TRBV7-8, the J gene TRBJ2-7; TRBD1 is the table's D call, not checked against the DNA. Germline V gene sequence: CDR1 SGHVS, CDR2 FQNEAQ. From its first to its last residue, the CDR3 has 17 amino acids. CDR3 sequence: CASSLGSVGSGSREKYF.

The J gene is TRBJ2-2, the V gene TRBV5-6, with D unclear. This CDR3 has 12 amino acids. Germline-derived CDR1 and CDR2 are SGHDT and YYEEEE. V gave up 4 bases and J gave up 11 bases, with 12 bases separating them. The CDR3 here is CASSIRAIELFF. The CDR3 bases are TGTGCCAGCAGCATACGGGCCATCGAGCTGTTTTTT.

The gene calls are TRBV5-1 and TRBJ1-6; no firm D call. V lost 0 bases, J lost 8 bases, and 12 bases lay in between. Germline V gene data show CDR1 as SGHRS and CDR2 as YFSETQ. The CDR3 contains 15 residues. This chain's CDR3 is CASSLDLGKDSPLHF. CDR3 DNA: TGCGCCAGCAGCTTGGACTTGGGGAAGGATTCACCCCTCCACTTT.

The rearrangement joins TRBV12-3 or TRBV12-4 to TRBJ2-3; TRBD2 agrees at 12 bases. The V gene end was trimmed by 6 bases and the J gene end by 4 bases; junction bases not matched to a gene: 2. CDR3 length: 14 residues. In DNA form, the CDR3 reads TGTGCCAGCAGGACTAGCGGGAGACCAGATACGCAGTATTTT. As protein: CASRTSGRPDTQYF.

V usage is TRBV7-2 and J usage is TRBJ2-3, with D perhaps matching TRBD2 (5 bases). Trimming took 3 bases from V and 3 from J, leaving 10 bases between them. The CDR3 is made up of 14 amino acids. In germline, CDR1 is SGHTA, CDR2 FQGNSA. CDR3 loop: CASSLDRGTDTQYF. CDR3 bases: TGTGCCAGCAGCTTGGACCGAGGGACAGATACGCAGTATTTT.

The chain is built from TRBV27 and TRBJ1-2, with D possibly TRBD1 on 6 matching bases. Germline loops: CDR1 MNHEY, CDR2 SMNVEV (reference sequence). CDR3 size: 14 residues. The germline V and J ends were trimmed by 2 bases and 7 bases, with 14 bases remaining between them. Here the CDR3 reads CASSLVGGWGGYTF. The DNA of the CDR3 is TGTGCCAGCAGTTTAGTGGGGGGCTGGGGTGGCTACACCTTC.

The rearrangement joins TRBV6-5 to TRBJ2-7; D gene unclear. V gave up 2 bases and J gave up 0 bases, with 8 bases separating them. Germline CDR1 MNHEY, CDR2 SVGAGI. The length of the CDR3 is 14 residues. The CDR3 sequence is CASSYTQTSYEQYF. CDR3 DNA: TGTGCCAGCAGTTACACGCAAACCTCCTACGAGCAGTACTTC.

This rearrangement joins TRBV20-1 to TRBJ2-5; 11 bases are shared with TRBD2. CDR3 length: 18 residues. Germline assignment: CDR1 DFQATT and CDR2 SNEGSKA (reference sequence). J gave up 2 bases and V 2 bases, and 13 bases lay outside the gene matches. CDR3 loop: CSARWWVAGGSGQETQYF. The CDR3 DNA is TGCAGTGCTAGATGGTGGGTAGCGGGAGGGTCGGGACAAGAGACCCAGTACTTC.

This clonotype was counted only a few times. This chain uses TRBV6-1 with TRBJ1-5; 8 bases agree with TRBD1. This CDR3 is built from 17 residues. Germline V gene lookup returns CDR1 MNHNS and CDR2 SASEGT. V was clipped by 8 bases and J by 6 bases; unmatched bases: 18. The CDR3 nucleotides are TGTGCCAGCGGTCAAGGACAGGGAAGACCTGACGGTCAGCCCCAGCATTTT. Its protein product is CASGQGQGRPDGQPQHF.

This clonotype was found a few times. The chain is built from TRBV19 and TRBJ1-1; D unclear. The CDR3 runs to 15 residues. Germline values: CDR1 LNHDA, CDR2 SQIVND (reference sequence). The V and J ends lost 3 bases and 1 base respectively, with 12 bases between them. CDR3 loop: CASSMGGGENTEAFF. CDR3 bases: TGTGCCAGTAGTATGGGCGGAGGAGAGAACACTGAAGCTTTCTTT.

The table lists this clonotype with a few counts. The gene calls are TRBV7-9 and TRBJ1-2, with D maybe TRBD1 (5 bases). V lost 4 bases and J 3 bases, leaving 15 bases between the germline ends. The CDR3 loop spans 15 amino acids. Germline V gene data show CDR1 as SEHNR and CDR2 as FQNEAQ (reference sequence). DNA for the CDR3: TGTGCCAGCAGCTCGACAAGGGACGCAGACTATGGCTACACCTTC. It specifies CASSSTRDADYGYTF.

The chain carries TRBV29-1 and TRBJ1-2; the match to TRBD1 covers 8 bases. The V and J ends lost 6 bases and 5 bases, in that order; junction bases with no gene match: 14. CDR3 length: 15 residues. From germline, CDR1 is SQVTM and CDR2 ANQGSEA. CDR3 region: CSVDIGQGVGYGYTF. CDR3 DNA: TGCAGCGTAGACATAGGACAGGGCGTAGGATATGGCTACACCTTC.

This chain joins TRBV20-1 and TRBJ2-7; 9 nucleotides agree with TRBD1. Looked up from germline, CDR1 is DFQATT and CDR2 is SNEGSKA (reference sequence). J lost 5 bases, V lost 2 bases, and 10 bases had no gene match. The CDR3 runs 15 residues. The CDR3 nucleotides are TGCAGTGCTAGATATCCTGACAGGGGGATGGACGAGCAGTACTTC. It translates to CSARYPDRGMDEQYF.

The J gene is TRBJ2-1, the V gene TRBV24-1; 8 nucleotides agree with TRBD1. The end of the DNA aligns better with TRBJ2-7, so the J call may be wrong. The germline gives CDR1 KGHDR, CDR2 SFDVKD. The CDR3 runs to 13 residues. The CDR3: CATSDRTGREQYF. CDR3 in DNA: TGTGCCACCAGTGATAGGACAGGGAGAGAGCAGTACTTC.

This clonotype has more than one count but fewer than ten. The CDR3 here is CASGGTGLYGYTF. In DNA, the CDR3 is TGTGCCAGCGGGGGGACAGGTCTCTATGGCTACACCTTC. This rearrangement joins TRBV28 to TRBJ1-2; 8 bases are a match to TRBD1. This CDR3 spans 13 amino acids. Germline lookup yields CDR1 MDHEN and CDR2 SYDVKM. V lost 8 bases and J lost 4; bases outside the gene matches: 6.

The chain employs TRBV12-3 or TRBV12-4 and TRBJ2-7; no firm D call. V was shortened by 4 bases and J by 4 bases, with 8 bases between the two germline ends. The CDR3 consists of 12 residues. The CDR3 loop is CASSYSRYEQYF. CDR3 nucleotide sequence: TGTGCCAGCAGTTACTCCCGGTACGAGCAGTACTTC.

The chain has TRBV6-2 or TRBV6-3 and TRBJ1-5, with D perhaps matching TRBD1 (5 bases). The CDR3 has 16 residues. Germline V gives CDR1 MNHEY, CDR2 SVGEGT. V was trimmed by 7 bases and J by 4 bases, leaving 20 bases between them. In DNA form, the CDR3 reads TGTGCCAGCACCAAGACAGAGACCTTATGGAATCAGCCCCAGCATTTT. Its translation: CASTKTETLWNQPQHF.

In this sample, this clonotype turned up a few times. The chain couples TRBV21-1 to TRBJ1-3. TRBV21-1 is a pseudogene locus. The CDR3 consists of 18 residues. In DNA form, the CDR3 reads TGTGCCAGCAGCAAAGGGGGAGGGAAGGGGTTATCTGGAAACACCATATATTTT. Translating gives CASSKGGGKGLSGNTIYF.

J is TRBJ1-2 and V is TRBV12-3 or TRBV12-4, with D possibly being TRBD1 (5 bases). The CDR3 is 14 amino acids. Trimming stripped 2 bases from V and 8 bases from J, with 15 bases between. This CDR3 reads CASSLSVGHLGYTF. CDR3 sequence (DNA): TGTGCCAGCAGTTTAAGTGTGGGGCACTTGGGCTACACCTTC.

The rearrangement uses TRBV7-2 and TRBJ1-6; no clear D gene. Germline lookup yields CDR1 SGHTA and CDR2 FQGNSA. The CDR3 consists of 14 residues. Trimming stripped 4 bases from V and 5 bases from J, with 9 bases between. The DNA for the CDR3 is TGTGCCAGCAGCTCAGGATATGATAATTCACCCCTCCACTTT. It yields the protein CASSSGYDNSPLHF.

J is TRBJ2-5 and V is TRBV6-2 or TRBV6-3; no clear D gene. V lost 4 bases and J 2 bases, leaving 8 bases between the germline ends. The CDR3 sequence is 13 residues long. Germline assignment: CDR1 MNHEY and CDR2 SVGEGT. CDR3 in DNA: TGTGCCAGCAGTTTTACATTACAAGAGACCCAGTACTTC. This sequence encodes CASSFTLQETQYF.

The gene calls are TRBV6-8 and TRBJ1-2; D gene unclear. The V end lost 8 bases, the J end lost 5 bases, and 12 bases lay between the germline ends. Germline V gene sequence: CDR1 MNHGY, CDR2 SAAAGT. The CDR3 spans 12 residues. CDR3 in amino acids: CASDIAAYGYTF. The CDR3 DNA is TGTGCCAGCGACATCGCGGCGTATGGCTACACCTTC.

The genes are TRBV19 and TRBJ1-3; possibly TRBD1 for D (6 bases). This CDR3 is built from 15 residues. Trimming left V 5 bases short and J 2 bases short, with 13 bases between. The germline gives CDR1 LNHDA, CDR2 SQIVND (reference sequence). Here the CDR3 DNA reads TGTGCCAGTAGTCTACCAACAGGGCCTGGAAACACCATATATTTT. Translating gives CASSLPTGPGNTIYF. The full variable domain, with the rest looked up from reference TRBV19 and TRBJ1-3, is DGGITQSPKYLFRKEGQNVTLSCEQNLNHDAMYWYRQDPGQGLRLIYYSQIVNDFQKGDIAEGYSVSREKKESFPLTVTSAQKNPTAFYLCASSLPTGPGNTIYFGEGSWLTVV.

The chain has TRBV19 and TRBJ1-5; possible D gene TRBD1, 6 bases. Trimming pared 9 bases from V and 1 base from J, leaving 10 bases between. The germline V gene encodes CDR1 LNHDA and CDR2 SQIVND (reference sequence). CDR3 length: 13 residues. The CDR3 spells CASQDRSNQPQHF. The CDR3 coding sequence is TGTGCCAGCCAAGACAGGAGCAATCAGCCCCAGCATTTT.

This clonotype has more than one count but fewer than ten. J is TRBJ2-1 and V is TRBV24-1, with 9 bases matching TRBD1. V trimming: 10 bases; J trimming: 8 bases; junction bases outside the gene matches: 2. Germline V gene data show CDR1 as KGHDR and CDR2 as SFDVKD. The CDR3 sequence is 11 residues long. CDR3 loop: CATDRGDEQFF. The CDR3 coding sequence is TGTGCCACGGACAGGGGTGATGAGCAGTTCTTC.

This clonotype came up a few times. The chain uses TRBV20-1 and TRBJ1-6, with D hard to call. The CDR3 consists of 17 residues. V was clipped by 0 bases and J by 6 bases, with 18 bases between them. Germline V lookup: CDR1 DFQATT, CDR2 SNEGSKA (reference sequence). The CDR3 region has the DNA TGCAGTGCTAGAGATGTCTTGGGAGGGATCCCTAATTCACCCCTCCACTTT. Translated, it gives CSARDVLGGIPNSPLHF.

V gene TRBV10-3 combines with J gene TRBJ2-5; 7 positions agree with TRBD2. The CDR3 has 18 amino acids. V dropped 6 bases and J dropped 0; count of bases not matched to a gene: 16. CDR1 ENHRY and CDR2 SYGVKD come from the germline V gene. CDR3 region: CAISSERRLAEDQETQYF. The CDR3 DNA reads TGTGCCATCAGCTCCGAAAGGAGGCTAGCGGAAGACCAAGAGACCCAGTACTTC.

The V gene is TRBV11-2, the J gene TRBJ2-5, with D possibly being TRBD2 (7 bases). CDR1 and CDR2 from the germline V gene are SGHAT and FQNNGV. With 0 bases removed from V and 7 bases from J, the gap between germline ends came to 18 bases. The CDR3 loop spans 16 amino acids. The CDR3 spells CASSLDVLGGRGTQYF. The CDR3, as DNA: TGTGCCAGCAGCTTAGACGTGCTGGGGGGGCGCGGGACCCAGTACTTC.

The chain links TRBV5-4 to TRBJ1-1; no reliable D call. CDR1 and CDR2 from the germline V gene are SGHNT and YYREEE (reference sequence). Trimming cost V 0 bases and J 0 bases, with 3 bases left between them. There are 13 residues in the CDR3. The CDR3 coding sequence is TGTGCCAGCAGCTTGGGCTTGAACACTGAAGCTTTCTTT. The encoded protein is CASSLGLNTEAFF.